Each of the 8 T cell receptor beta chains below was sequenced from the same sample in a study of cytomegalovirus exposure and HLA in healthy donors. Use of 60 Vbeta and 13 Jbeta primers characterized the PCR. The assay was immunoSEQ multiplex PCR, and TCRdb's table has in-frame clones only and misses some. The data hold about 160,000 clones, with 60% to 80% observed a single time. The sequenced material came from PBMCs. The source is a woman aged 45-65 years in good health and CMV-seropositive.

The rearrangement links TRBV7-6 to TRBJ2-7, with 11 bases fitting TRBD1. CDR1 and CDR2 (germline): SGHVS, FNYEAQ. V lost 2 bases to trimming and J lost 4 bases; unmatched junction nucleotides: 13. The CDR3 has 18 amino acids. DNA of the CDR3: TGTGCCAGCAGCTTAACGCCCCCCCGGACAGGGGGCTTGTACGAGCAGTACTTC. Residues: CASSLTPPRTGGLYEQYF.

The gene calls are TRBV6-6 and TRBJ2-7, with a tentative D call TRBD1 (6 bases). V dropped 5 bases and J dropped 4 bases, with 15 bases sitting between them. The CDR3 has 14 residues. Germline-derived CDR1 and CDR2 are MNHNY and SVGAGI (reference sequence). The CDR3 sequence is CASSAPGTSYEQYF. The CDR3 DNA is TGTGCCAGCAGTGCGCCCGGGACATCTTACGAGCAGTACTTC.

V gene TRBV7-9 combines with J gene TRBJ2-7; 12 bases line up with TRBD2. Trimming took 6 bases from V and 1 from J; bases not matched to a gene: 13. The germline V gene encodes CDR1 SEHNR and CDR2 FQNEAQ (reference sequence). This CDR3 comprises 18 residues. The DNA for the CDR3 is TGTGCCAGCAGACCCTGGACTAGCGGGACCCTGGTATCCTACGAGCAGTACTTC. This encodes CASRPWTSGTLVSYEQYF.

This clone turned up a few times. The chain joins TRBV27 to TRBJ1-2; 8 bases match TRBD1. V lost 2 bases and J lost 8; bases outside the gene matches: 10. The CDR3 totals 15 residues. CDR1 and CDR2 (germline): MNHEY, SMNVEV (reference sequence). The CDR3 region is CASSLAPPGGRGYTF. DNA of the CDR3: TGTGCCAGCAGTTTAGCCCCCCCAGGGGGCCGGGGCTACACCTTC.

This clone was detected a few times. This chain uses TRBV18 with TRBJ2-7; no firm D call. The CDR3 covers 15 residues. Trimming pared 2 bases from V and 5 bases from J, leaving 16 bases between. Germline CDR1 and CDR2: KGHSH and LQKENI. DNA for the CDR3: TGTGCCAGCTCACCAAGTTTGGTAGCCTTTCACGAGCAGTACTTC. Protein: CASSPSLVAFHEQYF.

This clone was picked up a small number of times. Here the CDR3 DNA reads TGTGCCATCAGAACAGGGAATGAGCAGTTCTTC. Translating gives CAIRTGNEQFF. The chain uses TRBV10-3 and TRBJ2-1; a possible D gene is TRBD1 (6 bases). V dropped 6 bases and J dropped 7 bases, with 7 bases sitting between them. Germline CDR1 is ENHRY and CDR2 is SYGVKD. The CDR3 has 11 residues.

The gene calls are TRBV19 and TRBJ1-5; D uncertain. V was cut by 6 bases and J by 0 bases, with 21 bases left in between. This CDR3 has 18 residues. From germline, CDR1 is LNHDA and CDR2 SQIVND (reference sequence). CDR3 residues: CASSPSGSHLYSNQPQHF. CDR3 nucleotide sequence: TGTGCCAGTAGCCCCTCGGGGTCCCACCTGTATAGCAATCAGCCCCAGCATTTT.

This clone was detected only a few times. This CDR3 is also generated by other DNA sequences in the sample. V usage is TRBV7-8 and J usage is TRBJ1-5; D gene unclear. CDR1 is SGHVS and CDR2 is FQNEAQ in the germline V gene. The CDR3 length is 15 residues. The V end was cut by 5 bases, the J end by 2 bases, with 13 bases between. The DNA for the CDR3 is TGTGCCAGCAGCCCGAGGATACCGGGCAATCAGCCCCAGCATTTT. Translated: CASSPRIPGNQPQHF.